This is a list of T cell receptor beta chains from one sample in a study of blood T cell repertoires in COVID-19. The assay was immunoSEQ multiplex PCR, and TCRdb's table has in-frame clones only and misses some. The sample records some 270,000 clones, around 89% being singletons. The sequenced sample was peripheral blood. The receptors shown here come from a man aged 25-40 years with acute or convalescent COVID-19. Each CDR3 is given with its conserved first and last residue. D genes are given only for firm matches. Only part of the rows carry a size: once, few, many, or a class if the clone is expanded.

j_call,d_call,v_call,clone_size,cdr3_nt,cdr3_aa
TRBJ1-2,NA,TRBV5-4,few,TGTGCCAGCAGCCAAGACGCGGACTACGGCTACACCTTC,CASSQDADYGYTF
TRBJ1-2,TRBD1,TRBV6-4,NA,TGTGCCAGCAGTGACCTCCCCACAACAGGGGGTTTAGGAGGCTACACCTTC,CASSDLPTTGGLGGYTF
TRBJ1-2,NA,TRBV11-3,NA,TGTGCCAGCAGCTTAGGAGGAGACAGTAGGCTCTACTTC,CASSLGGDSRLYF
TRBJ1-4,TRBD1,TRBV5-1,NA,TGCGCCAGCAGCCTTCCACATGGGACAGAGAATGAAAAACTGTTTTTT,CASSLPHGTENEKLFF
TRBJ2-7,NA,TRBV20-1,NA,TGCAGTGCTAGATCAGGGTACGAGCAGTACTTC,CSARSGYEQYF
TRBJ1-3,NA,TRBV19,NA,TGTGCCAGTAGTATTTCAGCACTACGGGGAAACACCATATATTTT,CASSISALRGNTIYF
TRBJ1-1,TRBD1,TRBV11-1,NA,TGTGCCAGCAGCCTCGGACAGGGAGTCGAGGCTTTCTTT,CASSLGQGVEAFF
TRBJ2-1,TRBD2,TRBV5-4,NA,TGTGCCAGCAGCGCCCCCGGGACTAACCACAATGAGCAGTTCTTC,CASSAPGTNHNEQFF
TRBJ2-7,NA,TRBV19,NA,TGTGCCAGTAGTAATACAGGGCCAGGGGCAAACTACGAGCAGTACTTC,CASSNTGPGANYEQYF
TRBJ1-1,NA,TRBV6-4,NA,TGTGCCAGCAGTGAGCAGAAAAACACTGAAGCTTTCTTT,CASSEQKNTEAFF
TRBJ1-1,NA,TRBV7-9,few,TGTGCCAGCACCCGACTCGACAGCTTGAACACTGAAGCTTTCTTT,CASTRLDSLNTEAFF
TRBJ2-1,TRBD2,TRBV6-4,few,TGTGCCAGCAGTGACACTAGCGGGGGGGCCAATGAGCAGTTCTTC,CASSDTSGGANEQFF
TRBJ2-1,TRBD2,TRBV7-2,NA,TGTGCCAGCAGCTTTGGACTAGCCGGCGAGCAGTTCTTC,CASSFGLAGEQFF
TRBJ2-7,TRBD1,TRBV9,NA,TGTGCCAGCAGCGTAGGGGCAGGGGGAAGCTCCTACGAGCAGTACTTC,CASSVGAGGSSYEQYF
TRBJ1-2,TRBD1,TRBV19,NA,TGTGCCAGTATCCGATCCGGGACAGGGCAATATGGCTACACCTTC,CASIRSGTGQYGYTF
TRBJ2-1,NA,TRBV20-1,once,TGCAGTGCTAGGGAGGGTCCACCAAAGTTCTTC,CSAREGPPKFF
TRBJ2-7,NA,TRBV5-1,NA,TGCGCCAGCACCCAGTCCCAGGGAAGAGGCGAGCAGTACTTC,CASTQSQGRGEQYF
TRBJ2-2,TRBD1,TRBV19,NA,TGTGCCAGTTCTAAGGGGGCCGTTCAGCCCGGGGAGCTGTTTTTT,CASSKGAVQPGELFF
TRBJ1-1,TRBD1,TRBV6-5,once,TGTGCCAGCTTACGGGACAGGAAGAACACTGAAGCTTTCTTT,CASLRDRKNTEAFF
TRBJ1-6,NA,TRBV30,NA,TGTGCCTGGAACAGGGCCTCCTATAATTCACCCCTCCACTTT,CAWNRASYNSPLHF
TRBJ1-2,NA,TRBV5-4,NA,TGTGCCAGCAGGTTTGACAGTGTTTATGGCTACACCTTC,CASRFDSVYGYTF
TRBJ1-2,NA,TRBV12-5,few,TGTGCTAGTGGTGCTCAACAAACGGGGAACTATGGCTACACCTTC,CASGAQQTGNYGYTF
TRBJ2-1,TRBD2,TRBV5-4,NA,TGTGCCAGCAGCTTAGGCGGGAGTAACCACAATGAGCAGTTCTTC,CASSLGGSNHNEQFF
TRBJ1-5,NA,TRBV12-3/TRBV12-4,NA,TGTGCCAGCAGTTTTAGGGGGAATCAGCCCCAGCATTTT,CASSFRGNQPQHF
TRBJ2-1,TRBD1,TRBV9,NA,TGTGCCAGCAGCGTAGTGGGACAGGGGTACAATGAGCAGTTCTTC,CASSVVGQGYNEQFF
TRBJ2-7,TRBD2,TRBV4-2,NA,TGTGCCAGCAGCCAAGCTTTCCCGGGACTAGCGGGAGGCCCCTCCTACGAGCAGTACTTC,CASSQAFPGLAGGPSYEQYF
TRBJ2-2,NA,TRBV7-7,NA,TGTGCTAGCAGCCCCAGGTCGTCTACCGGGGAGCTGTTTTTT,CASSPRSSTGELFF
TRBJ2-7,TRBD2,TRBV5-1,NA,TGCGCCACCTCCCGGGGGGACTCGGGCGAGCAGTACTTC,CATSRGDSGEQYF
TRBJ1-2,TRBD1,TRBV4-1,once,TGCGCCAGCAGCCAAGGGGCAGGGGGGTATGGCTACACCTTC,CASSQGAGGYGYTF
TRBJ2-7,NA,TRBV3-1/TRBV3-2,NA,TGTGCCAGCAGCCACGCCGCGGGCCACGAGCAGTACTTC,CASSHAAGHEQYF
TRBJ2-5,NA,TRBV12-5,NA,TGTGCTAGTGGCCCTTCTTTTCAGGGGGAGACCCAGTACTTC,CASGPSFQGETQYF
TRBJ2-7,NA,TRBV5-4,NA,TGTGCCAGCAGCTCCCTGGTTGGGGCCTCCTACGAGCAGTACTTC,CASSSLVGASYEQYF